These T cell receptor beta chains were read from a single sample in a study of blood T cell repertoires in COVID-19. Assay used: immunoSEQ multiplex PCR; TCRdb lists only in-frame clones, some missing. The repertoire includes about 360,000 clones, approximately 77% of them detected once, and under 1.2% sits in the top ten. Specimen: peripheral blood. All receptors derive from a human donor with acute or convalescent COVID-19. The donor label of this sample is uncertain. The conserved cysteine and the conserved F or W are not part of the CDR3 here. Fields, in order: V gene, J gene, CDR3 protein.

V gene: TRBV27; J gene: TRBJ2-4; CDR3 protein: ASSLDRKNIQY
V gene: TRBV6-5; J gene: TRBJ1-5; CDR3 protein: ASRLQVTSNQPQH
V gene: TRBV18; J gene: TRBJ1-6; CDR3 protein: ASSQDRANSPLH
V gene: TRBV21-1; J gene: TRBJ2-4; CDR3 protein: ASRSGMLVKNIQY
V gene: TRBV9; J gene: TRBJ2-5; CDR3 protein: ASSLGQSEETQY
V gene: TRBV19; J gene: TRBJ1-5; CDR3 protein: ASSPPPRREIH
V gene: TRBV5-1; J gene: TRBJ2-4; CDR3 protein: ASSLSDFPGVNIQY
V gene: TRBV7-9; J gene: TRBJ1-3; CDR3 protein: ASSKGSGGNTIY
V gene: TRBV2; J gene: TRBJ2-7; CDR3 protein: ASAGQRRNTDEQY
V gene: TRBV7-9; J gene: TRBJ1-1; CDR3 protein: ASSPGGLNTEAF
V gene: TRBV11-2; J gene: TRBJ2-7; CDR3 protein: ASSLAGTSGSHEQY
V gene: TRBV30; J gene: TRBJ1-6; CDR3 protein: AWSGYQASSYNSPLH
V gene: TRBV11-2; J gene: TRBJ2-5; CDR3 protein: ASSLGQLVETQY
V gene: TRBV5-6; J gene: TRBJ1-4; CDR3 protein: ASSLQGTNEKLF
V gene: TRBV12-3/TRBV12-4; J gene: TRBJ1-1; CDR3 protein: ASSIRGRMTAF
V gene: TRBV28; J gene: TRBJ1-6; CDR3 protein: ASGSPGVIGSPLH
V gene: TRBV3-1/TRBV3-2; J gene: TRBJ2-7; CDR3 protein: ASSQGTPNSYEQY
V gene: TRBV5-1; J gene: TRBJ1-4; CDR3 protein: ASSVTRATNEKLF
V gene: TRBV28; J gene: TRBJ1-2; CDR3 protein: ASSLQPMGQGGYT
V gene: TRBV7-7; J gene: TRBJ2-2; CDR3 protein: ASSSRGSDTGELF
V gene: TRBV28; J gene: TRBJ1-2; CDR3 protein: ASSLTAPGQGKGYT
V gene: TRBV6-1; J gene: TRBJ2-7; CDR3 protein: ASSSGTGQGEQY
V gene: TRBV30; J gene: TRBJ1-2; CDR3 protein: ITGTGNPRNYGYT
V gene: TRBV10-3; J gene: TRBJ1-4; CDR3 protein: AISESWGVREKLF
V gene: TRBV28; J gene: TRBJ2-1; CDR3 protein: ASSFISGRNEQF
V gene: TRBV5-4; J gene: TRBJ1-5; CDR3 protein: ASSLAGNQPQH
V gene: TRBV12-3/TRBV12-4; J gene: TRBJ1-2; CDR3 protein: ASSLRFNSGYT
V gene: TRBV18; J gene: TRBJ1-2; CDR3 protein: ASSGGRINYGYT
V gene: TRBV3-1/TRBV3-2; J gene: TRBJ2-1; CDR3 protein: ASSQAGVVNEQF
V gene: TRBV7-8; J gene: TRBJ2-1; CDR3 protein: ASSLGGRSSEQF
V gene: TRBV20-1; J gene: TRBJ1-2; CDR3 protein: SARASYGYT
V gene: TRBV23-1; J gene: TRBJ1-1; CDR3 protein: ASSQWAATEAF
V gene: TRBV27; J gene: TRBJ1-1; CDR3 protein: ASSLRGGSGVEAF
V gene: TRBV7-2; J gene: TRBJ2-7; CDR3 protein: ASSFTAGAGEQY
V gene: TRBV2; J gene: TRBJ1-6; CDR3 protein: ASSERDHGWENSPLH
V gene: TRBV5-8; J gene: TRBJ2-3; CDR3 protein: ASSFAYGGAATDTQY
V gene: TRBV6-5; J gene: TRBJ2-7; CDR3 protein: ASSRSGISEQY
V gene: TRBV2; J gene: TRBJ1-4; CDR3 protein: ASSRQGVGEKLF
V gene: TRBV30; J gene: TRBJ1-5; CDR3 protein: AWSSSTFPGAAVPQH
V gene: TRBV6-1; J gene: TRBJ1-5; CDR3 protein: ASSEGGDRNQPQH
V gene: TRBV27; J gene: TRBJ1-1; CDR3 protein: ASSLGRANTEAF
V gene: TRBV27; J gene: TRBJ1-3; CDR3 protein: ASSPRGLSSGNTIY
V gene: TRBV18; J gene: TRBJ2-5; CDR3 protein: ASSPPRGGQETQY
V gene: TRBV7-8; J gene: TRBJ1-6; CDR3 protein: ASSLAARNYNSPLH
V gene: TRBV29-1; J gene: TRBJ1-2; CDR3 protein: SVEGGGRNYGYT
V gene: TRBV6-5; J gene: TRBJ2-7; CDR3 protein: ASSGHRAYEQY
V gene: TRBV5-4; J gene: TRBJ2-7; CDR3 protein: ASGRDRDYEQY
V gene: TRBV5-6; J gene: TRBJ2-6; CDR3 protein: ASSLFGQGHAGANVLT
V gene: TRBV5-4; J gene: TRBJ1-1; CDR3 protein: ASSQRRQGGDTEAF
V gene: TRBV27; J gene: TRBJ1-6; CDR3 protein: ASTQWSSYNSPLH
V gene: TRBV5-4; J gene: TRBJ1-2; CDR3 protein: ASSSAGTAYGYT
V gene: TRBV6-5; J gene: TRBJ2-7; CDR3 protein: ASKGAGPYEQY
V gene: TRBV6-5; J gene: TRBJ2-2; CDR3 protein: ASRMGQGPGELF